The 30 T cell receptor beta chains below come from one sample, sequenced in a study of shared clonotypes between healthy human individuals. Measured with immunoSEQ multiplex PCR; TCRdb has only the in-frame clones, and not every one. The sample consists of some 2 million clones, around 95% of them appearing once. The sequencing input was naive CD4+ T cells sorted from blood. Stated subset: CD45RA+ positively selected. All receptors derive from a young man in good health.

On this clone itself: Mismatch with germline at one junction end may stem from a read error. The genes are TRBV18 and TRBJ2-1; TRBD2 aligns across 9 bases. Germline CDR1 KGHSH, CDR2 LQKENI. The CDR3 is 16 residues long. CDR3 nucleotides: TGTGCCAGCTCTCCACAACCGGGACTAGCCTCCAATGAGCAGTTCTTC. It codes for CASSPQPGLASNEQFF.

The chain couples TRBV7-2 to TRBJ1-1, with D hard to call. Germline loops: CDR1 SGHTA, CDR2 FQGNSA. This CDR3 comprises 11 residues. V lost 11 bases, J lost 1 base, and 8 bases lay in between. CDR3 DNA sequence: TGTGCCGGCCGGGAGAACACTGAAGCTTTCTTT. Amino acid sequence: CAGRENTEAFF.

This clone was detected once. CDR3 sequence reads: CASSLAGASGNTIYF. CDR3 in DNA: TGTGCCAGCAGCTTAGCCGGGGCCTCTGGAAACACCATATATTTT. The V and J genes are TRBV7-3 and TRBJ1-3, with D maybe TRBD1 (5 bases). This CDR3 has 15 residues. V dropped 2 bases and J dropped 0 bases, with 8 bases sitting between them. Germline lookup yields CDR1 SGHTA and CDR2 FQGTGA. The variable domain in full, completed from reference TRBV7-3 and TRBJ1-3, reads GAGVSQTPSNKVTEKGKYVELRCDPISGHTALYWYRQSLGQGPEFLIYFQGTGAADDSGLPNDRFFAVRPEGSVSTLKIQRTERGDSAVYLCASSLAGASGNTIYFGEGSWLTVV.

The chain couples TRBV15 to TRBJ2-1; tentatively, D is TRBD1 (5 bases). There are 16 residues in the CDR3. CDR1 is LNHNV and CDR2 is YYDKDF in the germline V gene (reference sequence). V shed 5 bases and J shed 0 bases, with 14 bases lying between them. CDR3 loop: CATSLGLLSSYNEQFF. Written as DNA, the CDR3 is TGTGCCACCAGCCTGGGGCTATTGAGCTCCTACAATGAGCAGTTCTTC.

Regarding this clone: The identical CDR3 is also encoded by other nucleotide sequences in the sample. The J gene is TRBJ2-5, the V gene TRBV11-3; D gene ambiguous. Trimming cost V 4 bases and J 6 bases, with 9 bases left between them. Germline V gene data show CDR1 as SGHNT and CDR2 as YENEEA. The CDR3 loop spans 12 amino acids. The DNA for the CDR3 is TGTGCCAGCAGCTCGCAAGACCAGACCCAGTACTTC. Amino acid sequence: CASSSQDQTQYF.

The J gene is TRBJ2-3, the V gene TRBV5-1, with D tentatively TRBD2 (5 bases). V lost 3 bases and J 0 bases, leaving 14 bases between the germline ends. The CDR3 covers 16 residues. CDR1 SGHRS and CDR2 YFSETQ come from the germline V gene. CDR3 in amino acids: CASSSLAARSTDTQYF. As DNA, the CDR3 is TGCGCCAGCAGCTCCCTAGCCGCTAGAAGCACAGATACGCAGTATTTT.

The chain joins TRBV6-1 to TRBJ2-3; 13 bases align to TRBD2. In germline, CDR1 is MNHNS, CDR2 SASEGT. Germline trimming cut 2 bases from V and 4 bases from J; bases unmatched to any gene: 9. The CDR3 length is 18 residues. As DNA, the CDR3 is TGTGCCAGCAGTGAAAGGGTCTGGACTAGCGGGGGTTCAGATACGCAGTATTTT. Translating gives CASSERVWTSGGSDTQYF.

The V and J genes are TRBV5-1 and TRBJ2-2; TRBD2 matches 12 bases. The ends lost 0 bases at V and 7 bases at J; junction bases unmatched: 13. The CDR3 is made up of 19 amino acids. Germline lookup yields CDR1 SGHRS and CDR2 YFSETQ. The CDR3 loop reads CASSLATSGGDHFGGELFF. The CDR3 DNA sequence: TGCGCCAGCAGCTTGGCGACTAGCGGGGGCGACCATTTTGGCGGGGAGCTGTTTTTT.

This clone appeared a single time. This rearrangement joins TRBV6-1 to TRBJ1-5; 8 bases match TRBD1. Unmatched junction bases numbered 10, after V lost 3 bases and J lost 6 bases. Germline-derived CDR1 and CDR2 are MNHNS and SASEGT. The CDR3 runs 16 residues. In nucleotides, the CDR3 is TGTGCCAGCAGTGACCCCCCCAGGGGGCAGAGTCAGCCCCAGCATTTT. This sequence encodes CASSDPPRGQSQPQHF.

The chain links TRBV5-4 to TRBJ1-1, with a weak D call TRBD1 (6 bases). CDR1 and CDR2 from the germline V gene are SGHNT and YYREEE (reference sequence). The V and J ends lost 4 bases and 4 bases respectively, with 11 bases between them. The CDR3 spans 13 residues. CDR3 amino acids: CASSRGGVTEAFF. For the CDR3, the DNA is TGTGCCAGCAGCCGAGGGGGGGTCACTGAAGCTTTCTTT. The full variable domain, its missing parts supplied by reference TRBV5-4 and TRBJ1-1, is ETGVTQSPTHLIKTRGQQVTLRCSSQSGHNTVSWYQQALGQGPQFIFQYYREEENGRGNFPPRFSGLQFPNYSSELNVNALELDDSALYLCASSRGGVTEAFFGQGTRLTVV.

On this clone: This sample includes further DNA sequences coding for the same CDR3. This rearrangement joins TRBV7-2 to TRBJ1-5; D not resolved. The CDR3 length is 15 residues. Between the trimmed V and J ends, which lost 2 bases and 0 bases, there was a span of 8 bases. Germline values: CDR1 SGHTA, CDR2 FQGNSA. This chain's CDR3 is CASSLSGTSNQPQHF. CDR3 nucleotide sequence: TGTGCCAGCAGCTTATCGGGTACTAGCAATCAGCCCCAGCATTTT.

The rearrangement uses TRBV6-1 and TRBJ1-3, with D possibly being TRBD1 (5 bases). The CDR3 has 16 residues. Germline V lookup: CDR1 MNHNS, CDR2 SASEGT. V was shortened by 4 bases and J by 1 base, with 14 bases between the two germline ends. The CDR3 region is CASSVEQVLSGNTIYF. The CDR3 DNA reads as TGTGCCAGCAGTGTCGAACAGGTTCTATCTGGAAACACCATATATTTT.

This clone was counted between two and nine times. The J gene is TRBJ1-5, the V gene TRBV2, with 7 bases lining up with TRBD1. Germline V gives CDR1 SNHLY, CDR2 FYNNEI. The CDR3 is made up of 13 amino acids. Unmatched junction bases numbered 5, after V lost 3 bases and J lost 9 bases. The CDR3, as DNA: TGTGCCAGCAGTGAGACAGGGAACTGGCCCCAGCATTTT. Its protein product is CASSETGNWPQHF.

The chain couples TRBV11-2 to TRBJ2-7, with 14 bases identical to TRBD2. CDR1 SGHAT and CDR2 FQNNGV come from the germline V gene. The CDR3 consists of 16 residues. J gave up 4 bases and V 4 bases, and 6 bases lay outside the gene matches. CDR3 amino acids: CASSSGTSGRRYEQYF. The CDR3 DNA sequence: TGTGCCAGCAGCTCGGGGACTAGCGGGAGAAGGTACGAGCAGTACTTC.

The chain couples TRBV19 to TRBJ1-3; 7 positions agree with TRBD1. V was pared by 5 bases and J by 3 bases, with 7 bases of the junction left unmatched. In germline, CDR1 is LNHDA, CDR2 SQIVND (reference sequence). The CDR3 loop spans 15 amino acids. The CDR3 region is CASSVTGAGGNTIYF. The CDR3 DNA reads TGTGCCAGTAGTGTTACAGGGGCGGGTGGAAACACCATATATTTT.

The chain joins TRBV14 to TRBJ2-3, with TRBD2 matching over 10 bases. Germline V CDR1 and CDR2: SGHDN, FVKESK. The junction had 12 bases not matched to a gene; V was cut back by 4 bases and J by 11 bases. The CDR3 consists of 15 residues. In DNA, the CDR3 is TGTGCCAGCAGCCTGGGAGCTAGCGGGAGCGTCGGGCAGTATTTT. Translating it yields CASSLGASGSVGQYF.

CDR3 in amino acids: CAWGESGNTIYF. The CDR3 DNA sequence: TGTGCCTGGGGGGAATCTGGAAACACCATATATTTT. The chain employs TRBV30 and TRBJ1-3; D gene uncertain. The germline V gene encodes CDR1 GTSNPN and CDR2 SVGIG (reference sequence). CDR3 length equals 12 residues. V lost 5 bases, J lost 1 base, and 6 bases lay in between.

The chain is built from TRBV20-1 and TRBJ1-2, with a tentative D call TRBD1 (5 bases). Germline V gene lookup returns CDR1 DFQATT and CDR2 SNEGSKA (reference sequence). The CDR3 is 11 amino acids. Trimming left V 5 bases short and J 8 bases short, with 12 bases between. In nucleotides, the CDR3 is TGCAGTGCTTGGGGCGGGAGAGGCTACACCTTC. Protein: CSAWGGRGYTF.

With regard to this clone: A much larger clone differs from this one at a single base, so this may be a read error. V and J are TRBV2 and TRBJ2-7; D remains ambiguous. The CDR3 length is 16 residues. The V gene's germline CDR1 is SNHLY and CDR2 FYNNEI. The CDR3 sequence is CASSEDWQSSSCEQYF. CDR3 bases: TGTGCCAGCAGTGAGGATTGGCAGTCGAGCTCCTGCGAGCAGTACTTC.

The V and J genes are TRBV6-5 and TRBJ2-3; D possibly corresponds to TRBD2 (6 bases). This CDR3 is 13 amino acids long. CDR1 and CDR2 (germline): MNHEY, SVGAGI. The V and J ends lost 6 bases and 5 bases respectively, with 12 bases between them. The DNA of the CDR3 is TGTGCCAGCAGGAGACCGGGAGAAGATACGCAGTATTTT. Its protein is CASRRPGEDTQYF.

This sequence joins TRBV11-2 and TRBJ2-5, with 9 bases matching TRBD2. With 4 bases clipped from V and 5 bases from J, the junction kept 8 bases outside the gene matches. In germline, CDR1 is SGHAT, CDR2 FQNNGV. The CDR3 runs 15 residues. CDR3 DNA sequence: TGTGCCAGCAGCTCGCCGCGGGGGGGCCCGGAGACCCAGTACTTC. It specifies CASSSPRGGPETQYF.

The count of this clone is one. V usage is TRBV5-1 and J usage is TRBJ2-3; no reliable D call. The CDR3 is made up of 12 amino acids. CDR1 and CDR2 (germline): SGHRS, YFSETQ. Between the trimmed V and J ends, which lost 4 bases and 2 bases, there was a span of 5 bases. The CDR3 spells CASSVNTDTQYF. CDR3 DNA sequence: TGCGCCAGCAGCGTGAACACAGATACGCAGTATTTT.

This chain joins TRBV6-1 and TRBJ1-2, with 8 bases aligning to TRBD1. The CDR3 consists of 16 residues. The germline gives CDR1 MNHNS, CDR2 SASEGT. The ends lost 1 base at V and 5 bases at J; junction bases unmatched: 9. The CDR3, as DNA: TGTGCCAGCAGTGAAGGGACAGGGTGGATTGGGTATGGCTACACCTTC. Translated, it gives CASSEGTGWIGYGYTF.

The chain links TRBV28 to TRBJ2-4, with a tentative D call TRBD2 (6 bases). The CDR3 contains 13 residues. V was shortened by 6 bases and J by 0 bases, with 6 bases between the two germline ends. Germline CDR1 reads MDHEN; CDR2 reads SYDVKM. CDR3 in DNA: TGTGCCAGCAGGGAGGGAGCCAAAAACATTCAGTACTTC. Amino acid sequence: CASREGAKNIQYF.

This clone was seen a handful of times. This rearrangement joins TRBV28 to TRBJ1-6; a weak D match, TRBD1 (5 bases). CDR3 size: 13 residues. With 1 base removed from V and 10 bases from J, the gap between germline ends came to 8 bases. Germline CDR1 is MDHEN and CDR2 is SYDVKM. The CDR3 is CASSLLRGSPLHF. CDR3 nucleotides: TGTGCCAGCAGTTTATTGAGGGGATCACCCCTCCACTTT. Based on the CDR3 plus reference TRBV28 and TRBJ1-6, the full variable domain is DVKVTQSSRYLVKRTGEKVFLECVQDMDHENMFWYRQDPGLGLRLIYFSYDVKMKEKGDIPEGYSVSREKKERFSLILESASTNQTSMYLCASSLLRGSPLHFGNGTRLTVT.

The V and J genes are TRBV25-1 and TRBJ2-2; the D is unclear. The CDR3 length is 13 residues. V was clipped by 6 bases and J by 4 bases, with 9 bases between them. Germline values: CDR1 MGHDK, CDR2 SYGVNS. The CDR3 protein is CASRAEFTGELFF. In nucleotides, the CDR3 is TGTGCCAGCAGAGCAGAGTTCACCGGGGAGCTGTTTTTT.

The V gene is TRBV29-1, the J gene TRBJ2-7; TRBD2 is a possible D gene (5 bases). With 1 base removed from V and 1 base from J, the gap between germline ends came to 11 bases. Germline-derived CDR1 and CDR2 are SQVTM and ANQGSEA. The CDR3 covers 14 residues. The CDR3 DNA reads TGCAGCGTTGAAGTGAACGAGGGTTCCTACGAGCAGTACTTC. As protein: CSVEVNEGSYEQYF.

The chain combines TRBV19 with TRBJ2-7; D remains ambiguous. Trimming took off 1 base at V and 3 bases at J, with 10 bases between the two ends. CDR3 size: 14 residues. Germline CDR1 reads LNHDA; CDR2 reads SQIVND (reference sequence). The CDR3 loop reads CASSIGGENYEQYF. The CDR3 DNA is TGTGCCAGTAGTATAGGAGGAGAGAACTACGAGCAGTACTTC.

This clone came up once. The chain combines TRBV18 with TRBJ2-2; D may be TRBD1 (5 bases). V was cut by 10 bases and J by 6 bases, with 12 bases left in between. Germline CDR1 and CDR2: KGHSH and LQKENI. The CDR3 is made up of 12 amino acids. The CDR3 is CATTQGPGELFF. The CDR3 DNA reads as TGTGCCACCACGCAGGGCCCCGGGGAGCTGTTTTTT.

V and J are TRBV5-1 and TRBJ2-1; D gene uncertain. The V gene's germline CDR1 is SGHRS and CDR2 YFSETQ. The CDR3 is 15 amino acids. Deletions cut 6 bases from V and 2 bases from J, with 15 bases between. The CDR3 sequence is CASTGRAWAYNEQFF. DNA of the CDR3: TGCGCCAGCACGGGTCGAGCATGGGCCTACAATGAGCAGTTCTTC. The whole variable domain, remainder taken from reference TRBV5-1 and TRBJ2-1, is KAGVTQTPRYLIKTRGQQVTLSCSPISGHRSVSWYQQTPGQGLQFLFEYFSETQRNKGNFPGRFSGRQFSNSRSEMNVSTLELGDSALYLCASTGRAWAYNEQFFGPGTRLTVL.